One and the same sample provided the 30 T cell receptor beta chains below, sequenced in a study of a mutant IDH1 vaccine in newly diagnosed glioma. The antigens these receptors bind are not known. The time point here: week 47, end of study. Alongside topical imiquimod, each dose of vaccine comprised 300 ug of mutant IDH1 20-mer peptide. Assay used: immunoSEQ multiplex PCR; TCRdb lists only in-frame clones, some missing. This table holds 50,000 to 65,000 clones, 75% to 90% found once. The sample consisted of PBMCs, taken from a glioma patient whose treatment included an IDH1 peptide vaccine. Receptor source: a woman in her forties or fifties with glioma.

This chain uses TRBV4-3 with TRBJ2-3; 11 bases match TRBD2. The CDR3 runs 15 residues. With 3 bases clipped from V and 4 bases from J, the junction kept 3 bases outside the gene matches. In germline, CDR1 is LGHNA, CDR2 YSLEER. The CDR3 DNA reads TGCGCCAGCAGCCAGTTTAGCGGGGGGGCAGATACGCAGTATTTT. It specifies CASSQFSGGADTQYF.

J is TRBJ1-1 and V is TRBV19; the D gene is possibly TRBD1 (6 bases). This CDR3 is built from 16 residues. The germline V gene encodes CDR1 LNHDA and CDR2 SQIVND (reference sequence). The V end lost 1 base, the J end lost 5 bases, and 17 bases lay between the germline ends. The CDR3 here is CASSIGSLGRGTEAFF. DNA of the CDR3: TGTGCCAGTAGTATAGGGAGTTTAGGGAGGGGGACTGAAGCTTTCTTT.

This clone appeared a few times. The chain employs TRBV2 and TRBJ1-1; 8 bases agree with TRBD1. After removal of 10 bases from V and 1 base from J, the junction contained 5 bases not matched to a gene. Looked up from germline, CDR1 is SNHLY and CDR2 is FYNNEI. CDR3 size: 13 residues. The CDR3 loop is CAIRDRTNTEAFF. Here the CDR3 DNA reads TGTGCCATACGGGACAGGACGAACACTGAAGCTTTCTTT.

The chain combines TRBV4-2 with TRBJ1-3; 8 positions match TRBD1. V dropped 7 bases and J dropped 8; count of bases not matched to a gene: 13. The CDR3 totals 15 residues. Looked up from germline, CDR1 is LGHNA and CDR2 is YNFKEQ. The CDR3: CASNTKNTGGHTIYF. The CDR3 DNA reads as TGTGCCAGCAACACCAAGAATACAGGGGGACACACCATATATTTT.

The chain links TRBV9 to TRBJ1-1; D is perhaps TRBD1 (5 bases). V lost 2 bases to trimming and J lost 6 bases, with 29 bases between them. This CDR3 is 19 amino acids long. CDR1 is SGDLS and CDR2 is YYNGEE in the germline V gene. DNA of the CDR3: TGTGCCAGCAGCGTGGGGTCCGGGGCCGTATCCCCCTCTGGAGCTGAAGCTTTCTTT. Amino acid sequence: CASSVGSGAVSPSGAEAFF.

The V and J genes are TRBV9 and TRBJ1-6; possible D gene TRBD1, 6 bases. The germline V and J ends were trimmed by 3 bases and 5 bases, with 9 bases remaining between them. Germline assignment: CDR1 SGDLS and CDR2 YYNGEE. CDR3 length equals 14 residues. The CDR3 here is CASSATGDNSPLHF. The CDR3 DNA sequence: TGTGCCAGCAGCGCGACAGGAGATAATTCACCCCTCCACTTT.

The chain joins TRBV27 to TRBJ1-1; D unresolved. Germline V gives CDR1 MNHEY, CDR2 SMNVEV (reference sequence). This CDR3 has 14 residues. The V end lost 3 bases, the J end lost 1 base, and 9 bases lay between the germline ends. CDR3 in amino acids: CASSLAGTNTEAFF. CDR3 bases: TGTGCCAGCAGTTTGGCAGGTACGAACACTGAAGCTTTCTTT.

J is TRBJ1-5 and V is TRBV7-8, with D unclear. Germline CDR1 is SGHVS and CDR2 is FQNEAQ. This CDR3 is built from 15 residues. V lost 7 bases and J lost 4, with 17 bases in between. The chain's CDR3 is CASTKGSPANQPQHF. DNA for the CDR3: TGTGCCAGCACCAAAGGGTCTCCCGCGAATCAGCCCCAGCATTTT.

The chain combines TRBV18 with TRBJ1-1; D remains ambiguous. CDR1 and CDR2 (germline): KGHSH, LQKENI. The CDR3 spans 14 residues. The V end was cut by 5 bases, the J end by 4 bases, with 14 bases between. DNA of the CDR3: TGTGCCAGCTCAGCTACTAGGGTGGCCACTGAAGCTTTCTTT. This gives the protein CASSATRVATEAFF.

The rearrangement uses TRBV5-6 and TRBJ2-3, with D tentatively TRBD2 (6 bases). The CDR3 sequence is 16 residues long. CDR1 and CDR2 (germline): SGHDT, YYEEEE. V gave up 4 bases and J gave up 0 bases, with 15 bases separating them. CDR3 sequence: CASSGGTAPSTDTQYF. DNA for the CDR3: TGTGCCAGCAGCGGGGGGACGGCACCCAGCACAGATACGCAGTATTTT.

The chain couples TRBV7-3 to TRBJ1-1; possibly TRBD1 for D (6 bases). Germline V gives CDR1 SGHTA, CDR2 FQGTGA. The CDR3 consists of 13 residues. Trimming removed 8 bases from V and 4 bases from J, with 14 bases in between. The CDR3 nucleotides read TGTGCCAGCCTTCGGGACATTCGCACTGAAGCTTTCTTT. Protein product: CASLRDIRTEAFF.

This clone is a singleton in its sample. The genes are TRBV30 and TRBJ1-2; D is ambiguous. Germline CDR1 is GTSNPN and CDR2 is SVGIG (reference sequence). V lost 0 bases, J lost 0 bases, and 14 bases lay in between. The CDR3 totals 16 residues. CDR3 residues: CAWSVGGERTNYGYTF. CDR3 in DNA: TGTGCCTGGAGTGTGGGCGGGGAGAGGACTAACTATGGCTACACCTTC. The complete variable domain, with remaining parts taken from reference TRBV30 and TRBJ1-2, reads SQTIHQWPATLVQPVGSPLSLECTVEGTSNPNLYWYRQAAGRGLQLLFYSVGIGQISSEVPQNLSASRPQDRQFILSSKKLLLSDSGFYLCAWSVGGERTNYGYTFGSGTRLTVV.

CDR3 nucleotides: TGCGCCAGCAGCTTAGGGCAGGACTACGAGCAGTACTTC. Residues: CASSLGQDYEQYF. This rearrangement joins TRBV5-1 to TRBJ2-7; D not certain. Germline assignment: CDR1 SGHRS and CDR2 YFSETQ. The CDR3 totals 13 residues. Trimming cost V 2 bases and J 3 bases, with 9 bases left between them.

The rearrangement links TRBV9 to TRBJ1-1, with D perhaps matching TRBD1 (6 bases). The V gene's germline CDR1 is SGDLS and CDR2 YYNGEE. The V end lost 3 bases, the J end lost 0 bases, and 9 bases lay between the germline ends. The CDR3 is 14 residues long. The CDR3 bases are TGTGCCAGCAGCGCGAGGACAGTGAACACTGAAGCTTTCTTT. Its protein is CASSARTVNTEAFF.

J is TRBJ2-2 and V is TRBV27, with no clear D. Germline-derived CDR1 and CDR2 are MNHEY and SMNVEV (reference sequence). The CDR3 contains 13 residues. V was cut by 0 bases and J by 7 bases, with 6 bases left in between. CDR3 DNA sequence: TGTGCCAGCAGTTTATCGGTCGACGGGGAGCTGTTTTTT. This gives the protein CASSLSVDGELFF.

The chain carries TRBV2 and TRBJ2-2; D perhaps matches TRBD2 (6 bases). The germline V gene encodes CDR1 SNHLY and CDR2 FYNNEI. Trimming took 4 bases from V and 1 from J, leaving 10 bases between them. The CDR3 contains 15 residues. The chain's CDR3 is CASSGLAVNTGELFF. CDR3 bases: TGTGCCAGCAGTGGGTTAGCGGTGAACACCGGGGAGCTGTTTTTT.

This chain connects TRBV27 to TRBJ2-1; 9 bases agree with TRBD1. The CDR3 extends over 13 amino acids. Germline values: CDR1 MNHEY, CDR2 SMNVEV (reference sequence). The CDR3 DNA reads TGTGCGAGCGGGACAGGGTCCTACAATGAGCAGTTCTTC. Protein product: CASGTGSYNEQFF.

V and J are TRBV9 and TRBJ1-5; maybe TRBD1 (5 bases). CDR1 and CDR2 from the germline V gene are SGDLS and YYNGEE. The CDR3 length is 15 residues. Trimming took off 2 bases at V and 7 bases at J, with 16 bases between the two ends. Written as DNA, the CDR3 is TGTGCCAGCAGCGTTGAGGACACCCGGCACCAGCCCCAGCATTTT. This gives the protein CASSVEDTRHQPQHF.

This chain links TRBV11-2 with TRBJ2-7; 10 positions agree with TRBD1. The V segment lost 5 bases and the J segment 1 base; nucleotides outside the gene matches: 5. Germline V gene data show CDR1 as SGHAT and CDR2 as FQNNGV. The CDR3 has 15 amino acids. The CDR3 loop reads CASSRGTGESYEQYF. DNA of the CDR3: TGTGCCAGCAGCCGAGGGACAGGGGAGTCCTACGAGCAGTACTTC.

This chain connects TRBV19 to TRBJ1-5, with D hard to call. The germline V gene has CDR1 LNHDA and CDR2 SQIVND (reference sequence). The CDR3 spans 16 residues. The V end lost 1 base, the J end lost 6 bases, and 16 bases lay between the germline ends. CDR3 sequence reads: CASSIVKTRSGQPQHF. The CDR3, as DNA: TGTGCCAGTAGTATAGTAAAGACTAGGAGCGGTCAGCCCCAGCATTTT.

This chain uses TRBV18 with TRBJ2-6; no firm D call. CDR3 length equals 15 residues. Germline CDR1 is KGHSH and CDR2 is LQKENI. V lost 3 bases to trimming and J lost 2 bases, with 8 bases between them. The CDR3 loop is CASSPFGTGANVLTF. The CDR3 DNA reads TGTGCCAGCTCACCCTTTGGGACTGGGGCCAACGTCCTGACTTTC.

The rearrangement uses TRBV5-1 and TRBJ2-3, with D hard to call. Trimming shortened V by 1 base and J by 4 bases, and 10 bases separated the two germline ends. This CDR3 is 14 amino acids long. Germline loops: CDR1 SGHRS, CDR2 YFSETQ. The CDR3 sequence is CASSLSGFPDTQYF. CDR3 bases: TGCGCCAGCAGCTTGTCCGGGTTTCCAGATACGCAGTATTTT.

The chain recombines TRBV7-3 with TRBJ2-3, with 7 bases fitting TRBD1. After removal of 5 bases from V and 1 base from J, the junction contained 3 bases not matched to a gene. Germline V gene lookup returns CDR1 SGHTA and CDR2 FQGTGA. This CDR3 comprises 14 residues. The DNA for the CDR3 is TGTGCCAGCAGCCTCGGACAGGGCACAGATACGCAGTATTTT. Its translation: CASSLGQGTDTQYF.

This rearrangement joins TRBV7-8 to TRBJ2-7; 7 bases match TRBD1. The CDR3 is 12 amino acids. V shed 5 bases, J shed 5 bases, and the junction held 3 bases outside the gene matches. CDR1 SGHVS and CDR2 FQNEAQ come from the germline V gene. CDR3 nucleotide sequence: TGTGCCAGCAGCCCGACAGGGAACGAGCAGTACTTC. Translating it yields CASSPTGNEQYF.

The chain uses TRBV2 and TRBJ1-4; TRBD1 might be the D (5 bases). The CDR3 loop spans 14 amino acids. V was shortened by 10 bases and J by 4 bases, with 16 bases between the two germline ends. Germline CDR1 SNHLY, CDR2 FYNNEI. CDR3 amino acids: CATRPGPYNEKLFF. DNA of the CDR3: TGTGCCACCAGACCGGGACCTTATAATGAAAAACTGTTTTTT.

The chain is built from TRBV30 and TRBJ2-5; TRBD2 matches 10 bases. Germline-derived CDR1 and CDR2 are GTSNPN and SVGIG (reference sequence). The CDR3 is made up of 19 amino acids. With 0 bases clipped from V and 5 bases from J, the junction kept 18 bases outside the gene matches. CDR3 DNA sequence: TGTGCCTGGAGTGTACAGGGTAGCGGGGGGCCCCAGAGGAGGGAGACCCAGTACTTC. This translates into CAWSVQGSGGPQRRETQYF.

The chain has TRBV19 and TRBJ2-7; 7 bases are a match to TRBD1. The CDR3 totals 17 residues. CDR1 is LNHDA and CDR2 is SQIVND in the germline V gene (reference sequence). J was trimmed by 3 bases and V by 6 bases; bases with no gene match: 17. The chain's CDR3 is CASRKPRTGGRDYEQYF. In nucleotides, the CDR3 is TGTGCCAGTAGAAAACCCCGGACAGGTGGTAGGGACTACGAGCAGTACTTC. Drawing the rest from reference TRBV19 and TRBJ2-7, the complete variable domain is DGGITQSPKYLFRKEGQNVTLSCEQNLNHDAMYWYRQDPGQGLRLIYYSQIVNDFQKGDIAEGYSVSREKKESFPLTVTSAQKNPTAFYLCASRKPRTGGRDYEQYFGPGTRLTVT.

The CDR3 DNA is TGTGCCAGCAGTGAATCAGGGGGGCGCAACGAGCAGTACTTC. Translated, it gives CASSESGGRNEQYF. The J gene is TRBJ2-7, the V gene TRBV2, with D possibly TRBD1 on 7 matching bases. CDR1 is SNHLY and CDR2 is FYNNEI in the germline V gene. The CDR3 has 14 residues. V was cut by 2 bases and J by 5 bases, with 13 bases left in between.

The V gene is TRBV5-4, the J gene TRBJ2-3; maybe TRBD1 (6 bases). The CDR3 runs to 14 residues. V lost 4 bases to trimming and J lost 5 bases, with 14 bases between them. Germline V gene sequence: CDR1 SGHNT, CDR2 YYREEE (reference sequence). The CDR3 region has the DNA TGTGCCAGCAGCCAAGGGACAACGGGAGATACGCAGTATTTT. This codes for CASSQGTTGDTQYF. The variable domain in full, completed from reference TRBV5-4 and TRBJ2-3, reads ETGVTQSPTHLIKTRGQQVTLRCSSQSGHNTVSWYQQALGQGPQFIFQYYREEENGRGNFPPRFSGLQFPNYSSELNVNALELDDSALYLCASSQGTTGDTQYFGPGTRLTVL.

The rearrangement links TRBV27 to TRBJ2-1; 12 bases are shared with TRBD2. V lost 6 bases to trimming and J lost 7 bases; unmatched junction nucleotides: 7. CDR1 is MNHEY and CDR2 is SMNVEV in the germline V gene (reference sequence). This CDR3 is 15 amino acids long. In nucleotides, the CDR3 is TGTGCCAGCAGATCTAGCGGGGGGGCCGGAAATGAGCAGTTCTTC. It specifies CASRSSGGAGNEQFF.